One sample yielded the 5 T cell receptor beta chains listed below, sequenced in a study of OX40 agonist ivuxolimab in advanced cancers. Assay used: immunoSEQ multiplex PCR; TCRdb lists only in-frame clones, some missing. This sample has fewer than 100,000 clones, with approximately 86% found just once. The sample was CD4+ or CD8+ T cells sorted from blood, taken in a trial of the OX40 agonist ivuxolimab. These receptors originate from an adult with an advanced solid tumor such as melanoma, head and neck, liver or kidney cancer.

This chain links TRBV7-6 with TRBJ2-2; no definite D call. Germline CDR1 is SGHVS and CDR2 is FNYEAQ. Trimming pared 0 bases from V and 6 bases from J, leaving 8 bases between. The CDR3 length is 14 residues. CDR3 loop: CASSLAEVPGELFF. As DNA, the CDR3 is TGTGCCAGCAGCTTAGCTGAGGTTCCCGGGGAGCTGTTTTTT. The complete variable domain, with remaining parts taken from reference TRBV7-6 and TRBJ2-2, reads GAGVSQSPRYKVTKRGQDVALRCDPISGHVSLYWYRQALGQGPEFLTYFNYEAQQDKSGLPNDRFSAERPEGSISTLTIQRTEQRDSAMYRCASSLAEVPGELFFGEGSRLTVL.

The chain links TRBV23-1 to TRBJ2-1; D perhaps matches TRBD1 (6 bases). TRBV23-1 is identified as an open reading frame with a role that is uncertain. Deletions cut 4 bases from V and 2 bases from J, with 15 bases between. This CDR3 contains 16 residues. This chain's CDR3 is CASSPHVGAAYNEQFF. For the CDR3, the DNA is TGCGCCAGCAGTCCCCACGTGGGGGCCGCCTACAATGAGCAGTTCTTC.

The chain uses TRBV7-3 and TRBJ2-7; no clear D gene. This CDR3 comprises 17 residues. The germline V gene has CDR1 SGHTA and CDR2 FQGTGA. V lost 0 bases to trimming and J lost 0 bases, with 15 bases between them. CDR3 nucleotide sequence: TGTGCCAGCAGCTTAACTCCCGGCGGAACCTCCTCCTACGAGCAGTACTTC. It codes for CASSLTPGGTSSYEQYF. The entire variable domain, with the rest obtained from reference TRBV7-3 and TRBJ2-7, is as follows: GAGVSQTPSNKVTEKGKYVELRCDPISGHTALYWYRQSLGQGPEFLIYFQGTGAADDSGLPNDRFFAVRPEGSVSTLKIQRTERGDSAVYLCASSLTPGGTSSYEQYFGPGTRLTVT.

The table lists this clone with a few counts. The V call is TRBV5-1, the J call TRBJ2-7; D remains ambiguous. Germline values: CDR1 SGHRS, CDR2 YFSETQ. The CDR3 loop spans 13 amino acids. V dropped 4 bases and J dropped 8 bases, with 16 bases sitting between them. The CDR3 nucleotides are TGCGCCAGCAGCCAGGAGTTTGGGTTTCAGCAGTACTTC. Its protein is CASSQEFGFQQYF.

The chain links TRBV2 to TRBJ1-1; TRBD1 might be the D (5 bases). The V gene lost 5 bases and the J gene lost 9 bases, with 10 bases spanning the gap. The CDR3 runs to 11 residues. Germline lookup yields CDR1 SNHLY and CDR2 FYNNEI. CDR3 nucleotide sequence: TGTGCCAGCAGTCTGACAGCGAAAGCTTTCTTT. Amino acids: CASSLTAKAFF.